The 17 T cell receptor beta chains below all came from one sample that was sequenced in a study of T cells in Graves' hyperthyroidism and ophthalmopathy. What was amplified from RNA transcripts were TCR beta CDR3 regions. Using the HTBI primer set, a first-round RT-PCR was run on the TCR CDR3. TCRdb called the multiplex PCR reads again in MiXCR, with one record for every CDR3 protein. The data hold around 700,000 distinct CDR3 sequences, with 18% observed a single time. The specimen sequenced was blood. Receptor source: a woman between 50 and 59 years old with Graves' hyperthyroidism that later progressed to Graves' ophthalmopathy.

This clonotype occurred many times. The CDR3 here is CASSRLAGVSNEKLFF. For the CDR3, the DNA is TGTGCCAGCAGCCGTCTCGCAGGGGTTTCAAATGAAAAACTGTTTTTT. This rearrangement joins TRBV3-1 to TRBJ1-4, with D perhaps TRBD1 (6 bases). Germline CDR1 LGHDT, CDR2 YNNKEL (reference sequence). V lost 4 bases to trimming and J lost 5 bases, with 17 bases between them. This CDR3 contains 16 residues.

This clonotype was found many times. V is TRBV27 and J is TRBJ1-1; TRBD1 aligns across 7 bases. The V gene's germline CDR1 is MNHEY and CDR2 SMNVEV (reference sequence). After removal of 5 bases from V and 6 bases from J, the junction contained 9 bases not matched to a gene. CDR3 length equals 14 residues. The CDR3 DNA reads TGTGCCAGCAGTCCCGAGGGGGCAGGCTCTGAAGCTTTCTTT. Translated, it gives CASSPEGAGSEAFF.

This rearrangement joins TRBV30 to TRBJ1-4; D gene uncertain. V lost 5 bases and J 2 bases, leaving 3 bases between the germline ends. The CDR3 contains 11 residues. Germline V gene lookup returns CDR1 GTSNPN and CDR2 SVGIG (reference sequence). The CDR3 region has the DNA TGTGCCTGGCAGACTAATGAAAAACTGTTTTTT. This sequence encodes CAWQTNEKLFF. The full variable domain, in which reference TRBV30 and TRBJ1-4 provide the parts outside the CDR3, is SQTIHQWPATLVQPVGSPLSLECTVEGTSNPNLYWYRQAAGRGLQLLFYSVGIGQISSEVPQNLSASRPQDRQFILSSKKLLLSDSGFYLCAWQTNEKLFFGSGTQLSVL.

This clonotype was detected many times. The chain employs TRBV29-1 and TRBJ2-6, with no clear D. V gave up 4 bases and J gave up 0 bases, with 4 bases separating them. The germline gives CDR1 SQVTM, CDR2 ANQGSEA. The CDR3 is made up of 13 amino acids. This chain's CDR3 is CSVAYSGANVLTF. CDR3 sequence (DNA): TGCAGCGTTGCGTACTCTGGGGCCAACGTCCTGACTTTC. The complete variable domain, with remaining parts taken from reference TRBV29-1 and TRBJ2-6, reads SAVISQKPSRDICQRGTSLTIQCQVDSQVTMMFWYRQQPGQSLTLIATANQGSEATYESGFVIDKFPISRPNLTFSTLTVSNMSPEDSSIYLCSVAYSGANVLTFGAGSRLTVL.

At least ten counts were recorded for this clonotype. The V and J genes are TRBV27 and TRBJ1-1; D may be TRBD1 (6 bases). The CDR3 spans 15 residues. Trimming removed 5 bases at V and 4 bases at J, with 17 bases between. CDR1 is MNHEY and CDR2 is SMNVEV in the germline V gene (reference sequence). CDR3 loop: CASSTKQGVSTEAFF. CDR3 bases: TGTGCCAGCAGTACCAAACAGGGTGTGAGCACTGAAGCTTTCTTT.

This clonotype was counted ten times or more. J is TRBJ2-3 and V is TRBV5-5; 7 positions match TRBD1. This CDR3 has 14 amino acids. The germline gives CDR1 SGHKS, CDR2 YYEKEE (reference sequence). The V segment lost 4 bases and the J segment 5 bases; nucleotides outside the gene matches: 7. The CDR3, as DNA: TGTGCCAGCAGCATCGACAGGGCGATAGATACGCAGTATTTT. This sequence encodes CASSIDRAIDTQYF.

V is TRBV3-1 and J is TRBJ2-5; D is ambiguous. This CDR3 is 16 amino acids long. The V end was cut by 7 bases, the J end by 2 bases, with 20 bases between. Per the germline V gene, CDR1 is LGHDT and CDR2 is YNNKEL (reference sequence). DNA for the CDR3: TGTGCCAGCACTGCCCGTCAGTCCCAGATACAAGAGACCCAGTACTTC. Translated, it gives CASTARQSQIQETQYF.

The V and J genes are TRBV5-1 and TRBJ1-3, with D possibly being TRBD1 (5 bases). Trimming pared 4 bases from V and 0 bases from J, leaving 17 bases between. The CDR3 contains 17 residues. Germline CDR1 SGHRS, CDR2 YFSETQ. The CDR3 is CASSPTSGPLSGNTIYF. CDR3 in DNA: TGCGCCAGCAGCCCCACATCGGGACCTCTCTCTGGAAACACCATATATTTT.

The CDR3 here is CASTLSGGGIRGYTF. CDR3 sequence (DNA): TGCGCCAGCACCCTTTCCGGGGGAGGTATCCGTGGCTACACCTTC. The V call is TRBV5-1, the J call TRBJ1-2; D might be TRBD1 (5 bases). The length of the CDR3 is 15 residues. V shed 6 bases and J shed 7 bases, with 22 bases lying between them. Germline CDR1 SGHRS, CDR2 YFSETQ.

This clonotype was detected ten times or more. This chain uses TRBV11-2 with TRBJ1-2; maybe TRBD1 (5 bases). The CDR3 is 13 amino acids. Trimming stripped 5 bases from V and 2 bases from J, with 9 bases between. Germline lookup yields CDR1 SGHAT and CDR2 FQNNGV. The CDR3 DNA reads as TGTGCCAGCAGCCTCGGGACGAACTATGGCTACACCTTC. Its protein product is CASSLGTNYGYTF.

This clonotype was observed at least ten times. This chain links TRBV12-3 or TRBV12-4 with TRBJ1-5; no reliable D call. Trimming removed 3 bases from V and 1 base from J, with 10 bases in between. CDR3 length: 15 amino acids. The CDR3 sequence: CASSFLARSNQPQHF. The DNA for the CDR3 is TGTGCCAGCAGTTTTTTGGCGAGAAGCAATCAGCCCCAGCATTTT.

Many counts were recorded for this clonotype. The rearrangement links TRBV3-1 to TRBJ1-2; D remains unclear. This CDR3 comprises 13 residues. Germline V gene lookup returns CDR1 LGHDT and CDR2 YNNKEL (reference sequence). V was cut by 3 bases and J by 6 bases, with 11 bases left in between. CDR3 sequence: CASSQNLLDGYTF. The CDR3 DNA follows: TGTGCCAGCAGCCAGAACCTCCTCGATGGCTACACCTTC. Based on the CDR3 plus reference TRBV3-1 and TRBJ1-2, the full variable domain is DTAVSQTPKYLVTQMGNDKSIKCEQNLGHDTMYWYKQDSKKFLKIMFSYNNKELIINETVPNRFSPKSPDKAHLNLHINSLELGDSAVYFCASSQNLLDGYTFGSGTRLTVV.

This clonotype was seen a handful of times. This chain joins TRBV11-3 and TRBJ2-2; no reliable D call. Per the germline V gene, CDR1 is SGHNT and CDR2 is YENEEA. V was pared by 1 base and J by 6 bases, with 15 bases between. The CDR3 spans 16 residues. CDR3 DNA: TGTGCCAGCAGCTTAGTGTCCCCCCTCACGGCCGGGGAGCTGTTTTTT. Amino acids: CASSLVSPLTAGELFF.

The chain employs TRBV14 and TRBJ2-5; 7 bases fit TRBD1. The CDR3 sequence is 14 residues long. J gave up 2 bases and V 6 bases, and 6 bases lay outside the gene matches. CDR1 is SGHDN and CDR2 is FVKESK in the germline V gene. The CDR3 nucleotides are TGTGCCAGCAGTGGGACAGACTTTCAAGAGACCCAGTACTTC. Translating gives CASSGTDFQETQYF.

This chain joins TRBV3-1 and TRBJ1-2; TRBD1 aligns across 7 bases. The CDR3 is 13 amino acids. V shed 6 bases and J 8 bases; nucleotides not matched to a gene: 9. The V gene's germline CDR1 is LGHDT and CDR2 YNNKEL (reference sequence). CDR3 in amino acids: CASSHGTDSGYTF. In DNA, the CDR3 is TGTGCCAGCAGTCACGGGACAGACAGCGGCTACACCTTC.

This clonotype has at least ten counts. The genes are TRBV18 and TRBJ1-5; D gene ambiguous. The V end lost 5 bases, the J end lost 0 bases, and 17 bases lay between the germline ends. In germline, CDR1 is KGHSH, CDR2 LQKENI. This CDR3 is 17 amino acids long. In nucleotides, the CDR3 is TGTGCCAGCTCAGACAAGACGGATACGTATAGCAATCAGCCCCAGCATTTT. Amino acid sequence: CASSDKTDTYSNQPQHF.

The chain combines TRBV24-1 with TRBJ2-1; TRBD2 aligns across 11 bases. The junction had 10 bases not matched to a gene; V was cut back by 0 bases and J by 10 bases. Germline CDR1 and CDR2: KGHDR and SFDVKD. The CDR3 runs to 17 residues. The CDR3 bases are TGTGCCACCAGTGATTTGCCCGGGACTAGCGGAGGAGGGGAGCAGTTCTTC. This gives the protein CATSDLPGTSGGGEQFF.